This T cell receptor (beta chain) is drawn from a study of early T cells in non-severe SARS-CoV-2 infection. Tagging with unique molecular identifiers was applied to individual cDNA molecules. TCRdb fed the 5' RACE reads into MiXCR, producing one record per CDR3 protein. The table has about 50,000 distinct CDR3 sequences, about 11% seen once. The V and J ends lost 2 bases and 2 bases respectively, with 10 bases between them. The length of the CDR3 is 14 residues. Per the germline V gene, CDR1 is DFQATT and CDR2 is SNEGSKA (reference sequence). This clonotype has a handful of counts. The chain recombines TRBV20-1 with TRBJ1-3; the D is unclear. Material: whole blood. The receptor was derived from an adult who was a healthcare worker with PCR-confirmed SARS-CoV-2 infection or an uninfected control (not recorded which). This chain's CDR3 is CSARIPRAGNTIYF. The DNA of the CDR3 is TGCAGTGCTAGAATCCCTCGGGCTGGAAACACCATATATTTT.